Sequencing of this T cell receptor beta chain was carried out in a study of blood T cell repertoires in COVID-19. On the study more broadly: Acute-phase and convalescent COVID-19 samples originated in the United States, Italy and Spain. T cells, B-cell-depleted T cells, or PBMCs supplied cDNA or gDNA.

The ends were cut back, 0 bases at V and 4 bases at J, with 12 bases in the middle. Germline CDR1 is MNHEY and CDR2 is SMNVEV (reference sequence). CDR3 length equals 15 residues. Authors' processing steps: Quantification of nucleated cells was approximated via reference gene primer amplification. The table came from immunoSEQ multiplex PCR; TCRdb's copy has only in-frame clones and leaves some out. Clone size and V and J calls were adopted from that table, with D and trimming inferred from the DNA. In the table there are 150,000 to 200,000 clones, more than 85% of which are singletons. Ages ranged from about 18 to 89 years, with residence in about two dozen US areas.

The clonotype was recovered from a woman in her 40s in a cohort exposed to, infected with or recovered from COVID-19 (not recorded which). Sequencing was done on a sample of PBMCs or T cells enriched from blood (not recorded which). The rearrangement joins TRBV27 to TRBJ1-2, with D perhaps matching TRBD1 (5 bases). The CDR3 DNA sequence: TGTGCCAGCAGTTTATCGGGGGGGGGTAGCTATGGCTACACCTTC. Amino acids: CASSLSGGGSYGYTF.